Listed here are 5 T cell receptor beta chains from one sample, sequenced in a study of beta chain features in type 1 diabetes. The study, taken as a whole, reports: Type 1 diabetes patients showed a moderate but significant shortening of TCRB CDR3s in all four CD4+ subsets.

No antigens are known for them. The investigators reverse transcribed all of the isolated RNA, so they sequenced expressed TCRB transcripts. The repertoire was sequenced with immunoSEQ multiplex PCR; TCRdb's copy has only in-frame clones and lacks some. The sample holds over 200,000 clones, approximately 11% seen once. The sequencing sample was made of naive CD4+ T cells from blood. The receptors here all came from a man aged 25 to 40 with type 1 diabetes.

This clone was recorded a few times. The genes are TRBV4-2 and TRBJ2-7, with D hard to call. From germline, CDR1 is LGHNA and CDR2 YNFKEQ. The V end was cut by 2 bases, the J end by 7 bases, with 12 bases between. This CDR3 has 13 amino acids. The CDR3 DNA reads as TGTGCCAGCAGCCAACGAGAGGATCGAGAGCAGTACTTC. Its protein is CASSQREDREQYF.

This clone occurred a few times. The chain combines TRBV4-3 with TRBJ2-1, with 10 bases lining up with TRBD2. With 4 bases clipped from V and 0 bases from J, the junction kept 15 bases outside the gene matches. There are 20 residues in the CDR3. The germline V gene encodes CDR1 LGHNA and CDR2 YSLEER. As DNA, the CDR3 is TGCGCCAGCAGCCGCTCACTAGCGGGGTCCCCATTGAGCTCCTACAATGAGCAGTTCTTC. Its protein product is CASSRSLAGSPLSSYNEQFF.

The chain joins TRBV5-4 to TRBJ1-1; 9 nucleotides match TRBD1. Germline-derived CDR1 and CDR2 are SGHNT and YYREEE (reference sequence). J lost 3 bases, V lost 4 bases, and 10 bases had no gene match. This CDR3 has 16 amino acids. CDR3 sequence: CASSAGTGGADTEAFF. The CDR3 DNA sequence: TGTGCCAGCAGCGCCGGCACAGGGGGCGCCGACACTGAAGCTTTCTTT.

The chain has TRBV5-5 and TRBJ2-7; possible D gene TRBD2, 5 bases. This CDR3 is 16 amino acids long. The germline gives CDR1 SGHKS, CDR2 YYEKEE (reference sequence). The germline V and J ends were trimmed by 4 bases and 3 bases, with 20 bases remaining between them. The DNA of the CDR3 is TGTGCCAGCAGCCTGTCCCCGGGGATCCCCAACTACGAGCAGTACTTC. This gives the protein CASSLSPGIPNYEQYF.

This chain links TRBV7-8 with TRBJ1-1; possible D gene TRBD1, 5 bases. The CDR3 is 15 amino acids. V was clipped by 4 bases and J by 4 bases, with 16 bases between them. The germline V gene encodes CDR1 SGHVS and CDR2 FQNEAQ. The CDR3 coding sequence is TGTGCCAGCAGCTCAGGTCGCTCCGGGGGCACTGAAGCTTTCTTT. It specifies CASSSGRSGGTEAFF.